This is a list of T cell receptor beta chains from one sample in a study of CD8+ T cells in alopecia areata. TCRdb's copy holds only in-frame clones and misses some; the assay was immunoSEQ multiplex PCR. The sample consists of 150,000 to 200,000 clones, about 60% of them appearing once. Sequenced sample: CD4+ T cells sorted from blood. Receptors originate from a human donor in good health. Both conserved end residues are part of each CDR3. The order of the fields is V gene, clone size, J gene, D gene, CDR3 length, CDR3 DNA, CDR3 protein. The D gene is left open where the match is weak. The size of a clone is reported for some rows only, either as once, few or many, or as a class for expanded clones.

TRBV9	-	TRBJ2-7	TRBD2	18	TGTGCCAGCAGCCCCCGACTAGCGGGAGGGCTTAGCTCCTACGAGCAGTACTTC	CASSPRLAGGLSSYEQYF
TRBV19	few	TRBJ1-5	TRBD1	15	TGTGCCAGTAGTATCGGAGGACAGGGGGCCCAGCCCCAGCATTTT	CASSIGGQGAQPQHF
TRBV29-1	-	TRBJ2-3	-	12	TGCAGCGTTGAAGCTTCAGGGAATACGCAGTATTTT	CSVEASGNTQYF
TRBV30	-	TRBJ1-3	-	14	TGTGCCTGGAGCACAGGGCTCTCAGGAAACACCATATATTTT	CAWSTGLSGNTIYF
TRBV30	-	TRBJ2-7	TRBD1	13	TGTGCCTGGAGTGGACAGGGTATCGGCGAGCAGTACTTC	CAWSGQGIGEQYF
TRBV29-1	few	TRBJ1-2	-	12	TGCAGCGTTGGGGACTCGCGGGCTGGCTACACCTTC	CSVGDSRAGYTF
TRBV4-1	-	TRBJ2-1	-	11	TGCGCCAGCAGCCACTACAATGAGCAGTTCTTC	CASSHYNEQFF
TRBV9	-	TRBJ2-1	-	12	TGTGCCAGCAGCGTAGCTGGTCATGAGCAGTTCTTC	CASSVAGHEQFF
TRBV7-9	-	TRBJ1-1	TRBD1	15	TGTGCCAGCAGCCGAATGGCAGGGGGGAACACTGAAGCTTTCTTT	CASSRMAGGNTEAFF
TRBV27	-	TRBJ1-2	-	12	TGTGCCAGCAGTTTCGCAGGAGGTGGCTACACCTTC	CASSFAGGGYTF
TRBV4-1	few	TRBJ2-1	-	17	TGCGCCAGCAGCCCTTCCGGGGCACCGCTACCCTACAATGAGCAGTTCTTC	CASSPSGAPLPYNEQFF
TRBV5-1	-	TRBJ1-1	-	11	TGCGCCAGCAGCTTGGACACTGAAGCTTTCTTT	CASSLDTEAFF
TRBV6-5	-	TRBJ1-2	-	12	TGTGCCAGCAAGGGACGGTTCTATGGCTACACCTTC	CASKGRFYGYTF
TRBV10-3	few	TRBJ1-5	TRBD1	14	TGTGCCATCAGTGATGGGCAGGGGGAACAGCCCCAGCATTTT	CAISDGQGEQPQHF
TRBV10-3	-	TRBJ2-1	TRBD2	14	TGTGCCAGTGCGCTAGCGGACACCTACAATGAGCAGTTCTTC	CASALADTYNEQFF
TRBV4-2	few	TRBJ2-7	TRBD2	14	TGTGCCAGCAGCCGCGGACTAGTCTCCTACGAGCAGTACTTC	CASSRGLVSYEQYF
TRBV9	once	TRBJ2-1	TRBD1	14	TGTGCCAGCAGCGCGACAAACACAGGGGGGACGGTGTTCTTC	CASSATNTGGTVFF
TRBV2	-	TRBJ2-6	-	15	TGTGCCAGCAGCGACGACAGGACTGGGGCCAACGTCCTGACTTTC	CASSDDRTGANVLTF
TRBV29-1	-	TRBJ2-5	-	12	TGCAGCGTTGCAGACAGGCAAGAGACCCAGTACTTC	CSVADRQETQYF
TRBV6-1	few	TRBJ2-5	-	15	TGTGCCAGCAGTCGAGATGGGGGAATTGCGGAGACCCAGTACTTC	CASSRDGGIAETQYF
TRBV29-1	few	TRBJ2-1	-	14	TGCAGCGCAGCGTCTAGGGTGGGGTACAATGAGCAGTTCTTC	CSAASRVGYNEQFF
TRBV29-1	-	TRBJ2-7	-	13	TGCAGCGTTGAGGGAACAAACCTCTACGAGCAGTACTTC	CSVEGTNLYEQYF
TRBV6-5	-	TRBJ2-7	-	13	TGTGCCAGCAGTTGGAGCATCTCCTACGAGCAGTACTTC	CASSWSISYEQYF
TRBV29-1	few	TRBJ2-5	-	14	TGCAGCGTTGCGGGGCTTCAGGGAGGAGAGACCCAGTACTTC	CSVAGLQGGETQYF
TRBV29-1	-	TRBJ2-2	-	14	TGCAGCGTTGACCCCGGACACCTCACCGGGGAGCTGTTTTTT	CSVDPGHLTGELFF
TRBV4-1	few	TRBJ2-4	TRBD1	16	TGCGCCAGCAGCCACGGGACAGGGGAAGCCAAAAACATTCAGTACTTC	CASSHGTGEAKNIQYF
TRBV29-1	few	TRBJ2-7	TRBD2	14	TGCAGCGTGACACTAGCGGCCAAGGGCTACGAGCAGTACTTC	CSVTLAAKGYEQYF
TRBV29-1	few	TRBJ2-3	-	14	TGCAGCATTTTGAAGTCACCACGTGGGGATACGCAGTATTTT	CSILKSPRGDTQYF
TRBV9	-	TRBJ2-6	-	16	TGTGCCAGCAGCGTAACCCCAACATCCGGGGCCAACGTCCTGACTTTC	CASSVTPTSGANVLTF
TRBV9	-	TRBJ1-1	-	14	TGTGCCAGCAGCGCCGATACAGGGAACACTGAAGCTTTCTTT	CASSADTGNTEAFF
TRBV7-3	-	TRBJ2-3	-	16	TGTGCCAGCAGTCGCCTTGGCGGTGCTAGCACAGATACGCAGTATTTT	CASSRLGGASTDTQYF
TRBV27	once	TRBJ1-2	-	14	TGTGCCAGCAAGTCTACCGGCTTAGGGTATGGCTACACCTTC	CASKSTGLGYGYTF
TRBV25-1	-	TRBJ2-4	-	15	TGTGCCAGCAGTGAGCCGGGCGTTGCCAAAAACATTCAGTACTTC	CASSEPGVAKNIQYF
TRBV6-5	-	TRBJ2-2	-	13	TGTGCCAGCAGCCGCGGTGAGGGCGGGGAGCTGTTTTTT	CASSRGEGGELFF
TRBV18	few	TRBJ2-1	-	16	TGTGCCAGCTCTGACGAGCGGGACAGCTCCTACAATGAGCAGTTCTTC	CASSDERDSSYNEQFF
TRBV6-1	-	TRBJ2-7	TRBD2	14	TGTGCCAGCAGGGGGGAGACTAGCAGCTACGAGCAGTACTTC	CASRGETSSYEQYF
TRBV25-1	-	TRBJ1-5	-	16	TGTGCCAGCAGTGAATGGCTGATGTATAGCAATCAGCCCCAGCATTTT	CASSEWLMYSNQPQHF
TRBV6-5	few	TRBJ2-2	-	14	TGTGCCAGCACTCAAAGGGCAGGGTTTGGGGAGCTGTTTTTT	CASTQRAGFGELFF
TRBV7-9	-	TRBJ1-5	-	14	TGTGCCAGCAGCGACAACGGGTCTGGGGGGGCCCAGCATTTT	CASSDNGSGGAQHF
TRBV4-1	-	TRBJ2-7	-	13	TGCGCCAGCAGCGGGATACATCGGGGCGAGCAGTACTTC	CASSGIHRGEQYF
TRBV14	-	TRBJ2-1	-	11	TGTGCCAGCAGCCGGGGGAATGAGCAGTTCTTC	CASSRGNEQFF
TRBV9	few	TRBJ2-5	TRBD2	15	TGTGCCAGCAGCGTGCTAGCGGGAGGGATAGAGACCCAGTACTTC	CASSVLAGGIETQYF
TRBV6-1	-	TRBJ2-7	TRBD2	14	TGTGCCAGCAGTGAAAGTGGACTAGCCTACGAGCAGTACTTC	CASSESGLAYEQYF
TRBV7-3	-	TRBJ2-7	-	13	TGTGCCAGCAGCTTAACCCTAGTGGGCGAGCAGTACTTC	CASSLTLVGEQYF
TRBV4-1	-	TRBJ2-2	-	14	TGCGCCAGCAGCCAAGACGGCTTCACCGGGGAGCTGTTTTTT	CASSQDGFTGELFF
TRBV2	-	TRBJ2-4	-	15	TGTGCCAGCAGTGGGGACCGCACAGCCAAAAACATTCAGTACTTC	CASSGDRTAKNIQYF
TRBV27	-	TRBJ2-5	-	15	TGTGCCAGCAGTTTAAGACAAACCCTCCAAGAGACCCAGTACTTC	CASSLRQTLQETQYF
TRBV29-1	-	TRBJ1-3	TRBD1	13	TGCAGCGCTGGGAGGGGGCTCGGAAACACCATATATTTT	CSAGRGLGNTIYF
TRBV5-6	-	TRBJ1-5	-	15	TGTGCCAGCAGCTTGAGGGGGACCTCCTGGGGGCCCCAGCATTTT	CASSLRGTSWGPQHF
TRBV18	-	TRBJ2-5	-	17	TGTGCCAGCTCACCAACTCCCGCCGGGGCCGTCCAAGAGACCCAGTACTTC	CASSPTPAGAVQETQYF
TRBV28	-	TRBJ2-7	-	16	TGTGCCAGCAGTTTGGGAGACACCAGGAGCTCCTACGAGCAGTACTTC	CASSLGDTRSSYEQYF
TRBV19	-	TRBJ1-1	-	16	TGTGCCACACGGGCAGGGTCCGGGGAACCGGGTGCTGAAGCTTTCTTT	CATRAGSGEPGAEAFF
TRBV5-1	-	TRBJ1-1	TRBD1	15	TGCGCCAGCAGCTTCCTGACAGGGGGCATCGCTGAAGCTTTCTTT	CASSFLTGGIAEAFF
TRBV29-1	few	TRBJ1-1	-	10	TGCAGCGCCGCGCGCAGAGAAGCTTTCTTT	CSAARREAFF